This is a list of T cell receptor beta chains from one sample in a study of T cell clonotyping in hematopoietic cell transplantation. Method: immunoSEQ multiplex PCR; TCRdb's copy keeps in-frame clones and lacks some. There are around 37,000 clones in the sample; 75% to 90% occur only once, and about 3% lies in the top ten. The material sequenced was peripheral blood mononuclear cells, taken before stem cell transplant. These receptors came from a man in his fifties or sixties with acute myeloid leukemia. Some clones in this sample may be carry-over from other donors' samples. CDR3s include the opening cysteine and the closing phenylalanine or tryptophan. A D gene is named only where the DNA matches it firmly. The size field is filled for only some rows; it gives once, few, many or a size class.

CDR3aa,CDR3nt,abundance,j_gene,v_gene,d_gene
CASSLAGVGGTEAFF,TGTGCCAGCAGCTTAGCAGGGGTAGGCGGCACTGAAGCTTTCTTT,once,TRBJ1-1,TRBV7-2,-
CASSPGTARAYGYTF,TGTGCCAGCAGCCCCGGGACAGCTCGGGCCTATGGCTACACCTTC,few,TRBJ1-2,TRBV7-6,TRBD1
CASSPRQGTSYEQYF,TGCGCCAGCAGCCCCCGACAGGGAACCTCCTACGAGCAGTACTTC,-,TRBJ2-7,TRBV5-1,TRBD1
CASSFTETQYF,TGTGCCAGCAGCTTTACAGAGACCCAGTACTTC,-,TRBJ2-5,TRBV7-9,-
CASSLTGGNTEAFF,TGTGCCAGCAGTTTGACCGGGGGAAACACTGAAGCTTTCTTT,-,TRBJ1-1,TRBV6-5,-
CASSQAQGSNYGYTF,TGTGCCAGCAGCCAAGCGCAGGGATCGAACTATGGCTACACCTTC,few,TRBJ1-2,TRBV4-2,-
CASSLEAGGPGTQYF,TGTGCCAGCAGCTTAGAGGCGGGGGGGCCAGGGACCCAGTACTTC,-,TRBJ2-5,TRBV7-6,TRBD2
CASSQEGRGGETQYF,TGCGCCAGCAGCCAAGAGGGGAGAGGGGGAGAGACCCAGTACTTC,-,TRBJ2-5,TRBV4-3,-
CASSLGGPEGSLREQYF,TGTGCCAGCAGCTTAGGTGGTCCGGAGGGGAGCCTTAGGGAGCAGTACTTC,-,TRBJ2-7,TRBV7-3,-
CASSPQGENSPLHF,TGTGCCAGTAGTCCACAGGGAGAGAATTCACCCCTCCACTTT,-,TRBJ1-6,TRBV19,-
CASSPGPAGTGELFF,TGTGCCAGCTCCCCCGGTCCGGCGGGCACCGGGGAGCTGTTTTTT,-,TRBJ2-2,TRBV2,-
CASSQDHHEQYF,TGTGCCAGTAGCCAGGACCACCACGAGCAGTACTTC,-,TRBJ2-7,TRBV19,-
CASSLVGGYGYTF,TGTGCCAGCAGCCTGGTCGGGGGTTATGGCTACACCTTC,once,TRBJ1-2,TRBV27,-
CAKGKSSYNSPLHF,TGTGCCAAGGGGAAGAGCTCCTATAATTCACCCCTCCACTTT,-,TRBJ1-6,TRBV2,-
CASSLDRGLSPGYTF,TGTGCCAGCAGCTTGGACAGGGGCCTTAGCCCTGGCTACACCTTC,-,TRBJ1-2,TRBV5-6,TRBD1
CASDEGNEQYF,TGTGCCAGCGATGAGGGGAACGAGCAGTACTTC,-,TRBJ2-7,TRBV28,-
CAVQGGHEQYF,TGTGCCGTACAGGGGGGCCACGAGCAGTACTTC,-,TRBJ2-7,TRBV30,TRBD1
CASSLTGNNYGYTF,TGTGCCAGCAGCTTGACAGGGAATAACTATGGCTACACCTTC,-,TRBJ1-2,TRBV11-3,TRBD1
CASSTGAGGQETQYF,TGTGCCAGCAGCACCGGGGCAGGAGGTCAAGAGACCCAGTACTTC,-,TRBJ2-5,TRBV7-7,-
CASSQARRGIGQYF,TGTGCCAGCAGTCAAGCACGAAGGGGGATCGGGCAGTACTTC,-,TRBJ2-7,TRBV28,-
CASSLENYGYTF,TGTGCCAGCAGCTTAGAGAACTATGGCTACACCTTC,few,TRBJ1-2,TRBV7-2,-
CASSTGQGVETQYF,TGTGCCAGCAGCACGGGACAGGGGGTAGAGACCCAGTACTTC,-,TRBJ2-5,TRBV7-3,TRBD1
CASSPEAGKPQHF,TGTGCCAGCAGCCCAGAGGCCGGGAAGCCCCAGCATTTT,-,TRBJ1-5,TRBV7-2,-
CASSETGTGGSGYTF,TGTGCCAGCAGTGAAACCGGGACAGGGGGCTCTGGCTACACCTTC,few,TRBJ1-2,TRBV6-4,TRBD1
CASSSPGRTYEQYF,TGTGCCAGCAGTTCTCCGGGACGGACCTACGAGCAGTACTTC,-,TRBJ2-7,TRBV6-5,-
CASSLSDTQYF,TGTGCCAGCAGTCTGTCGGATACGCAGTATTTT,few,TRBJ2-3,TRBV6-5,-
CASSVSPGGTDYEQYF,TGTGCCAGCAGCGTCTCCCCAGGGGGCACCGACTACGAGCAGTACTTC,-,TRBJ2-7,TRBV9,TRBD1
CASSTTQGADYGYTF,TGTGCCAGCAGCACCACTCAGGGGGCGGACTATGGCTACACCTTC,-,TRBJ1-2,TRBV7-9,TRBD1
CASSPGGASGVHEQYF,TGCGCCAGCAGCCCCGGAGGGGCTAGCGGGGTCCACGAGCAGTACTTC,-,TRBJ2-7,TRBV5-1,TRBD2
CASSHNTGELFF,TGTGCCAGCAGTCACAACACCGGGGAGCTGTTTTTT,-,TRBJ2-2,TRBV2,-
CASSRARTGVYNEQFF,TGCGCCAGCAGCCGTGCTCGGACAGGAGTTTACAATGAGCAGTTCTTC,-,TRBJ2-1,TRBV4-3,TRBD1
CASTATGEGNTIYF,TGTGCCAGCACCGCGACAGGGGAAGGAAACACCATATATTTT,-,TRBJ1-3,TRBV28,TRBD1
CASGLELNTEAFF,TGTGCTAGTGGTTTGGAATTGAACACTGAAGCTTTCTTT,-,TRBJ1-1,TRBV12-5,-
CASSGQVRNEQYF,TGTGCCAGCAGCGGACAGGTGCGGAACGAGCAGTACTTC,-,TRBJ2-7,TRBV7-2,TRBD1
CASSSFAGGLNEQFF,TGTGCCAGCAGCTCCTTTGCGGGGGGGCTCAATGAGCAGTTCTTC,-,TRBJ2-1,TRBV7-3,TRBD2
CASSEGRAIYGYTF,TGTGCCAGCAGTGAGGGCAGGGCGATATATGGCTACACCTTC,-,TRBJ1-2,TRBV25-1,-
CASSVGTRGSDSPLHF,TGTGCCAGCAGTGTAGGAACAAGAGGATCGGATTCACCCCTCCACTTT,-,TRBJ1-6,TRBV2,-
CASRLQGAIIGTEAFF,TGTGCCAGCAGACTACAGGGGGCCATCATAGGGACTGAAGCTTTCTTT,-,TRBJ1-1,TRBV11-2,TRBD1
CASSAGQGNFEAFF,TGTGCCAGCAGCGCCGGACAGGGCAACTTTGAAGCTTTCTTT,-,TRBJ1-1,TRBV11-3,TRBD1
CASSWASGTTDTQYF,TGTGCCAGCAGCTGGGCTAGCGGGACCACAGATACGCAGTATTTT,-,TRBJ2-3,TRBV7-2,TRBD2
CASSPFVTPNTGELFF,TGTGCCAGTAGTCCCTTTGTCACCCCAAACACCGGGGAGCTGTTTTTT,-,TRBJ2-2,TRBV19,-
CASSFSNTNTGELFF,TGCGCCAGCAGCTTTTCTAACACGAACACCGGGGAGCTGTTTTTT,-,TRBJ2-2,TRBV5-1,-
CASSFQVNTEAFF,TGTGCCAGCAGCTTCCAAGTGAACACTGAAGCTTTCTTT,once,TRBJ1-1,TRBV7-2,-
CASSVAWGDTEAFF,TGTGCCAGCAGCGTAGCTTGGGGAGACACTGAAGCTTTCTTT,-,TRBJ1-1,TRBV9,-
CAWKTGVYGYTF,TGTGCCTGGAAGACAGGGGTTTATGGCTACACCTTC,-,TRBJ1-2,TRBV30,TRBD1